This T cell receptor (beta chain) was retrieved from a study of CD8 T cells in Susac syndrome. TCR beta sequences were obtained from blood CD8+ and CD4+ T cells. It was negative isolation that provided the CD8+ and CD4+ T cells, whereas TEMRA cells were enriched by FACS. On this clonotype: Its target is not known.

The germline gives CDR1 MGHRA, CDR2 YSYEKL. V lost 4 bases and J lost 5; bases outside the gene matches: 5. This CDR3 is built from 14 residues. It was with random hexamers that about 0.45 to 1 ug RNA was reverse transcribed. Amplification of the TCR beta CDR3 was carried out by immunoSEQ multiplex PCR, which spanned a total of 54 Vbeta and 13 Jbeta segments. In TCRdb, the immunoSEQ multiplex PCR reads were re-called with MiXCR into one record per CDR3 protein. The sample records fewer than 85,000 distinct CDR3 sequences, over 85% being singletons. Study results and caveats: Regarding the TCR sequencing and HLA analysis, the study admitted that a relatively small number of individuals were involved.

The genes are TRBV4-1 and TRBJ2-7, with 10 bases that match TRBD1. The clonotype originates from a human donor with multiple sclerosis. Material for sequencing was CD8+ T cells from PBMCs. DNA for the CDR3: TGCGCCAGCAGCCCTGGGGGACAGGGGAACGAGCAGTACTTC. Protein sequence: CASSPGGQGNEQYF.